This T cell receptor beta chain was documented in a study of blood T cells in healthy people across ages. With 5 bases removed from V and 4 bases from J, the gap between germline ends came to 16 bases. The CDR3 totals 15 residues. Looked up from germline, CDR1 is SGHNT and CDR2 is YENEEA. The second PCR ran about 6 to 11 cycles with a sample-barcoded 5' primer and J-beta primers. TCRdb re-derived calls from the 5' RACE reads in MiXCR, one entry per CDR3 protein. The repertoire includes about 840,000 distinct CDR3 sequences, 25% to 35% of them detected once, and roughly 10% sits in the top ten. The same data also went into a second study, on T cells of mothers and their children.

The sequencing input was blood. The chain uses TRBV11-3 and TRBJ2-3; perhaps TRBD2 as D (6 bases). The receptor was derived from a woman aged 35 to 49 in good health. CDR3 loop: CASSRGLAPADTQYF. Written as DNA, the CDR3 is TGTGCCAGCAGCCGCGGGCTAGCGCCGGCAGATACGCAGTATTTT.